The 4 T cell receptor beta chains reported below all come from one sample, sequenced in a study of shared clonotypes between healthy human individuals. Generated by immunoSEQ multiplex PCR, the TCRdb table keeps only in-frame clones and is missing some. Of more than 850,000 clones in the sample, around 78% were seen once. What was sequenced was memory CD4+ T cells from PBMCs. The subset: CD45RA-negative fraction. The receptors were gathered from a man aged 18 to 29 in good health. Some clones in this sample may be carry-over from other donors' samples.

The chain joins TRBV28 to TRBJ1-1, with 10 bases matching TRBD1. Germline loops: CDR1 MDHEN, CDR2 SYDVKM. V was pared by 6 bases and J by 8 bases, with 9 bases of the junction left unmatched. There are 14 residues in the CDR3. CDR3 region: CASRTTGGTAEAFF. The CDR3 DNA is TGTGCCAGCAGGACGACAGGGGGCACGGCCGAAGCTTTCTTT. Based on the CDR3 plus reference TRBV28 and TRBJ1-1, the full variable domain is DVKVTQSSRYLVKRTGEKVFLECVQDMDHENMFWYRQDPGLGLRLIYFSYDVKMKEKGDIPEGYSVSREKKERFSLILESASTNQTSMYLCASRTTGGTAEAFFGQGTRLTVV.

The chain couples TRBV6-5 to TRBJ2-5; D unresolved. The DNA matches TRBJ2-7 better at its end, which makes the J call doubtful. The CDR3 contains 13 residues. Germline V lookup: CDR1 MNHEY, CDR2 SVGAGI. The CDR3 nucleotides read TGTGCCACCTTCTCGGAACAGAGATACGAGCAGTACTTC. This translates into CATFSEQRYEQYF.

The chain joins TRBV6-1 to TRBJ1-4; no definite D call. Germline V CDR1 and CDR2: MNHNS, SASEGT. The V end was cut by 3 bases, the J end by 5 bases, with 10 bases between. CDR3 length: 14 amino acids. The CDR3 DNA reads as TGTGCCAGCAGTGATTTTGAGCGAAATGAAAAACTGTTTTTT. Its protein is CASSDFERNEKLFF.

Note on this clone: A much more abundant neighbour one base away suggests this may be a read error. The chain has TRBV18 and TRBJ2-7; 8 nucleotides agree with TRBD2. In germline, CDR1 is KGHSH, CDR2 LQKENI. The CDR3 spans 12 residues. CDR3 bases: TGTGCCGGCTCAGGGACTAGCTACGAGCAGTACTTC. Protein sequence: CAGSGTSYEQYF.